The 25 T cell receptor beta chains reported below all come from one sample, sequenced in a study of shared clonotypes between healthy human individuals. TCRdb keeps only in-frame clones here, not all; method: immunoSEQ multiplex PCR. The repertoire holds under 2,500,000 clones, with 95% as singletons. The material sequenced was naive CD4+ T cells sorted from blood. Subset given: CD45RA+ positively selected. The receptors come from a man aged 18-30 years in good health.

V and J are TRBV23-1 and TRBJ2-7; D not resolved. TRBV23-1 is treated as an ORF (open reading frame) with a function not yet certain. V was pared by 4 bases and J by 3 bases, with 7 bases between. The CDR3 extends over 12 amino acids. CDR3 region: CASSPWVYEQYF. Written as DNA, the CDR3 is TGCGCCAGCAGTCCTTGGGTCTACGAGCAGTACTTC.

The chain has TRBV30 and TRBJ2-3; the D is unclear. This CDR3 spans 16 amino acids. V gave up 0 bases and J gave up 0 bases, with 13 bases separating them. The V gene's germline CDR1 is GTSNPN and CDR2 SVGIG (reference sequence). CDR3 sequence (DNA): TGTGCCTGGAGTGTACCTTCAAAGGCTAGCACAGATACGCAGTATTTT. Translation: CAWSVPSKASTDTQYF.

The rearrangement uses TRBV29-1 and TRBJ1-1, with TRBD1 as a possible D gene (6 bases). Germline CDR1 and CDR2: SQVTM and ANQGSEA. The CDR3 is 17 residues long. Trimming removed 5 bases at V and 4 bases at J, with 26 bases between. CDR3 in DNA: TGCAGCGTTCGCGTTGATAACGTACAGGGAATGGGCACTGAAGCTTTCTTT. Protein: CSVRVDNVQGMGTEAFF. Drawing the rest from reference TRBV29-1 and TRBJ1-1, the complete variable domain is SAVISQKPSRDICQRGTSLTIQCQVDSQVTMMFWYRQQPGQSLTLIATANQGSEATYESGFVIDKFPISRPNLTFSTLTVSNMSPEDSSIYLCSVRVDNVQGMGTEAFFGQGTRLTVV.

The rearrangement joins TRBV5-1 to TRBJ2-1; 7 positions match TRBD2. Germline V gene data show CDR1 as SGHRS and CDR2 as YFSETQ. The junction had 13 bases not matched to a gene; V was cut back by 3 bases and J by 4 bases. This CDR3 region has 17 residues. In DNA, the CDR3 is TGCGCCAGCAGCTCGGGCTCCGGGACTACCCTTTACAATGAGCAGTTCTTC. Amino acid sequence: CASSSGSGTTLYNEQFF.

The chain is built from TRBV12-2 and TRBJ1-6; the D call in the table, TRBD1, was not verified against the DNA. TRBV12-2 is a pseudogene locus. The CDR3 covers 16 residues. DNA of the CDR3: TGTGCAAGTCGCTTAGGACCGAGGGGGAATAATTCACCCCTCCACTTT. It is translated as CASRLGPRGNNSPLHF.

J is TRBJ2-2 and V is TRBV4-1, with D perhaps TRBD1 (6 bases). The CDR3 covers 15 residues. CDR1 is MGHRA, CDR2 YSYEKL, per germline. Trimming left V 3 bases short and J 4 bases short, with 12 bases between. The CDR3 coding sequence is TGCGCCAGCAGCCAGACAGGAGCTTTCACCGGGGAGCTGTTTTTT. Residues: CASSQTGAFTGELFF.

This chain uses TRBV19 with TRBJ2-2; D is possibly TRBD2 (5 bases). The V end lost 3 bases, the J end lost 1 base, and 9 bases lay between the germline ends. Germline V lookup: CDR1 LNHDA, CDR2 SQIVND (reference sequence). There are 15 residues in the CDR3. The CDR3 loop reads CASSIPSRNTGELFF. The CDR3 nucleotides read TGTGCCAGTAGTATCCCTAGCAGGAACACCGGGGAGCTGTTTTTT.

In this sample, this clone turned up a few times. V gene TRBV30 combines with J gene TRBJ1-1; D is unclear. The CDR3 is 11 residues long. Germline CDR1 and CDR2: GTSNPN and SVGIG (reference sequence). With 4 bases removed from V and 4 bases from J, the gap between germline ends came to 7 bases. The CDR3 sequence is CAWISVTEAFF. The CDR3 DNA reads as TGTGCCTGGATAAGTGTCACTGAAGCTTTCTTT.

This chain uses TRBV6-5 with TRBJ2-7; the match to TRBD2 covers 9 bases. Germline lookup yields CDR1 MNHEY and CDR2 SVGAGI. The trim removed 5 bases at V and 6 bases at J, leaving 8 bases unmatched. This CDR3 spans 14 amino acids. The CDR3 DNA follows: TGTGCCAGCAGTACTAGCGGGCGTAGGGGCGAGCAGTACTTC. Residues: CASSTSGRRGEQYF.

The chain links TRBV19 to TRBJ1-1, with a tentative D call TRBD1 (6 bases). The CDR3 runs 13 residues. Germline-derived CDR1 and CDR2 are LNHDA and SQIVND (reference sequence). V gave up 4 bases and J gave up 1 base, with 7 bases separating them. As DNA, the CDR3 is TGTGCCAGTAGTACAGGGGCGAACACTGAAGCTTTCTTT. The encoded protein is CASSTGANTEAFF.

Comment on this clone: The sample contains more than one DNA sequence encoding this CDR3. V is TRBV6-5 and J is TRBJ2-7, with 9 bases lining up with TRBD2. The CDR3 extends over 15 amino acids. Looked up from germline, CDR1 is MNHEY and CDR2 is SVGAGI. V shed 2 bases and J 4 bases; nucleotides not matched to a gene: 6. As DNA, the CDR3 is TGTGCCAGCAGTTACATCGGTAGCGGGGGTTACGAGCAGTACTTC. Amino acid sequence: CASSYIGSGGYEQYF.

The V and J genes are TRBV18 and TRBJ1-2, with TRBD1 matching 9 bases. The CDR3 covers 16 residues. V shed 0 bases and J 0 bases; nucleotides not matched to a gene: 2. The germline V gene encodes CDR1 KGHSH and CDR2 LQKENI. CDR3 DNA: TGTGCCAGCTCACCACCCGGGACAGGGCCTAACTATGGCTACACCTTC. This sequence encodes CASSPPGTGPNYGYTF.

This chain connects TRBV28 to TRBJ2-7, with 10 positions matching TRBD1. The V segment lost 4 bases and the J segment 6 bases; nucleotides outside the gene matches: 15. This CDR3 has 17 residues. The V gene's germline CDR1 is MDHEN and CDR2 SYDVKM. CDR3 sequence reads: CASSSSPGTGERFEQYF. CDR3 sequence (DNA): TGTGCCAGCAGTTCCTCCCCCGGGACAGGGGAGCGATTCGAGCAGTACTTC.

The chain carries TRBV27 and TRBJ2-7; D is uncertain. The germline V gene has CDR1 MNHEY and CDR2 SMNVEV (reference sequence). This CDR3 contains 12 residues. Trimming cost V 7 bases and J 2 bases, with 9 bases left between them. The CDR3 here is CASTPSTYEQYF. The DNA of the CDR3 is TGTGCCAGCACCCCTTCGACCTACGAGCAGTACTTC.

V gene TRBV27 combines with J gene TRBJ2-2, with 7 bases lining up with TRBD1. This CDR3 spans 14 amino acids. Germline V gene lookup returns CDR1 MNHEY and CDR2 SMNVEV (reference sequence). The J segment lost 6 bases and the V segment lost 4 bases, leaving 5 bases of the junction unmatched. CDR3 protein: CASSWDTGAGELFF. The CDR3, as DNA: TGTGCCAGCAGTTGGGATACAGGGGCCGGGGAGCTGTTTTTT.

The CDR3 is CASSAGVEQYF. CDR3 DNA: TGTGCCAGCAGCGCGGGGGTTGAGCAGTACTTC. The chain employs TRBV5-6 and TRBJ2-7, with 7 nucleotides matching TRBD2. V shed 4 bases and J 7 bases; nucleotides not matched to a gene: 2. CDR3 length equals 11 residues. Germline V lookup: CDR1 SGHDT, CDR2 YYEEEE.

The V and J genes are TRBV4-1 and TRBJ2-3; a weak D match, TRBD1 (5 bases). The CDR3 is 15 residues long. Looked up from germline, CDR1 is MGHRA and CDR2 is YSYEKL. Between the trimmed V and J ends, which lost 0 bases and 3 bases, there was a span of 10 bases. The CDR3 loop reads CASSQDERGTDTQYF. Here the CDR3 DNA reads TGCGCCAGCAGCCAAGATGAAAGGGGTACAGATACGCAGTATTTT.

This chain links TRBV6-1 with TRBJ1-2, with D maybe TRBD1 (5 bases). This CDR3 has 16 amino acids. Germline V gene data show CDR1 as MNHNS and CDR2 as SASEGT. Trimming took off 1 base at V and 5 bases at J, with 17 bases between the two ends. CDR3 sequence: CASSEGPSGDKYGYTF. CDR3 bases: TGTGCCAGCAGTGAAGGGCCATCGGGGGATAAGTATGGCTACACCTTC.

The rearrangement uses TRBV2 and TRBJ2-1; TRBD1 is a possible D gene (6 bases). The germline V and J ends were trimmed by 10 bases and 5 bases, with 15 bases remaining between them. The CDR3 has 13 residues. Germline-derived CDR1 and CDR2 are SNHLY and FYNNEI. The CDR3 here is CAIRGQQNNEQFF. CDR3 nucleotides: TGTGCCATCAGAGGACAGCAGAACAATGAGCAGTTCTTC.

The chain has TRBV6-5 and TRBJ2-4; tentatively, D is TRBD1 (5 bases). CDR3 length: 13 amino acids. V was trimmed by 4 bases and J by 8 bases, leaving 12 bases between them. Per the germline V gene, CDR1 is MNHEY and CDR2 is SVGAGI. CDR3 protein: CASSSPGRDIQYF. CDR3 nucleotides: TGTGCCAGCAGTTCCCCGGGCAGGGACATTCAGTACTTC.

In its sample, this clone was seen once. The chain is built from TRBV20-1 and TRBJ2-2; unclear D gene. Trimming stripped 6 bases from V and 8 bases from J, with 10 bases between. CDR1 and CDR2 (germline): DFQATT, SNEGSKA (reference sequence). The CDR3 runs 11 residues. CDR3 sequence: CSAPLWGELFF. CDR3 in DNA: TGCAGTGCCCCACTGTGGGGGGAGCTGTTTTTT.

The chain uses TRBV6-5 and TRBJ1-2; D uncertain. Trimming took 5 bases from V and 8 from J, leaving 15 bases between them. Per germline, CDR1 MNHEY and CDR2 SVGAGI. The CDR3 extends over 13 amino acids. CDR3 nucleotides: TGTGCCAGCAGTAACCACGAGGGCTTGGGCTACACCTTC. As protein: CASSNHEGLGYTF.

The chain joins TRBV6-1 to TRBJ2-3; D perhaps matches TRBD1 (5 bases). Trimming removed 9 bases at V and 0 bases at J, with 7 bases between. The CDR3 covers 12 residues. CDR1 MNHNS and CDR2 SASEGT come from the germline V gene. DNA of the CDR3: TGTGCCAGTAGGGGTAGCACAGATACGCAGTATTTT. Translated: CASRGSTDTQYF.

This clone was counted a few times. Other DNA sequences within the sample encode an identical CDR3. This rearrangement joins TRBV18 to TRBJ2-3, with D unclear. V lost 0 bases and J lost 2, with 6 bases in between. Germline V gene sequence: CDR1 KGHSH, CDR2 LQKENI. The CDR3 contains 14 residues. The DNA of the CDR3 is TGTGCCAGCTCACCACCGACCCACACAGATACGCAGTATTTT. Translation: CASSPPTHTDTQYF.

The chain uses TRBV18 and TRBJ2-7; 9 bases agree with TRBD2. The CDR3 runs to 16 residues. Trimming cost V 6 bases and J 2 bases; bases outside gene matches: 11. The germline gives CDR1 KGHSH, CDR2 LQKENI. The CDR3 sequence is CASSGNMASGTYEQYF. In DNA form, the CDR3 reads TGTGCCAGCTCCGGGAATATGGCTAGCGGGACCTACGAGCAGTACTTC.